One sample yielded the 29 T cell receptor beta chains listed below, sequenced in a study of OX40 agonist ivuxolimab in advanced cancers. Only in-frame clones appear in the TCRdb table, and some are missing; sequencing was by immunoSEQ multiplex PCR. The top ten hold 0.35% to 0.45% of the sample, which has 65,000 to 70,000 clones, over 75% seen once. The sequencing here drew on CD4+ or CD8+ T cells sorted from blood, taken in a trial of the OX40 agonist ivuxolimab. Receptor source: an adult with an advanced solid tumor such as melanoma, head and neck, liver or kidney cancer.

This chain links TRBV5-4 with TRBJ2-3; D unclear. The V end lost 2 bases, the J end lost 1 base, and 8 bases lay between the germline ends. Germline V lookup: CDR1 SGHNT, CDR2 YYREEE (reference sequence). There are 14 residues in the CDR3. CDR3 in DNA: TGTGCCAGCAGCTTCCCCCAACGCACAGATACGCAGTATTTT. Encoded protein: CASSFPQRTDTQYF.

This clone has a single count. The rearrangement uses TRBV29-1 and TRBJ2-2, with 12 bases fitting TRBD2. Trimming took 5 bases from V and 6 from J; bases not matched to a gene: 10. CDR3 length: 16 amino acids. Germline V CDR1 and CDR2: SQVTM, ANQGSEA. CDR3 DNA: TGCAGCGTTATCTCCCCTAGCGGGGGGGCCTCCGGGGAGCTGTTTTTT. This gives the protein CSVISPSGGASGELFF.

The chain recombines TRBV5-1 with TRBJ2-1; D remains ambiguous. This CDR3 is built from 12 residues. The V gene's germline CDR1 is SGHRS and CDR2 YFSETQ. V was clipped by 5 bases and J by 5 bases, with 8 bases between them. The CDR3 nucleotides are TGCGCCAGCAGGGTAGGGAACAATGAGCAGTTCTTC. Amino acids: CASRVGNNEQFF.

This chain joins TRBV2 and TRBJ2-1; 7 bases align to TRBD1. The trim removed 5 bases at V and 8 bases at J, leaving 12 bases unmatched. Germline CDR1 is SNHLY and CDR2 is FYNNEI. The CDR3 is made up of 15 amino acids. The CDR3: CASSPTGSPTDEQFF. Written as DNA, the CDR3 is TGTGCCAGCAGTCCGACAGGGTCACCTACCGATGAGCAGTTCTTC.

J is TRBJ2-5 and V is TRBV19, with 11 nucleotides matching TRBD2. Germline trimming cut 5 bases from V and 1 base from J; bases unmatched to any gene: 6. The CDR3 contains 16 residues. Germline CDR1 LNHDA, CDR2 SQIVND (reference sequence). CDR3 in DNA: TGTGCCAGTAGTTCCTCTAGCGGGGGGACCCAAGAGACCCAGTACTTC. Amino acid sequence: CASSSSSGGTQETQYF.

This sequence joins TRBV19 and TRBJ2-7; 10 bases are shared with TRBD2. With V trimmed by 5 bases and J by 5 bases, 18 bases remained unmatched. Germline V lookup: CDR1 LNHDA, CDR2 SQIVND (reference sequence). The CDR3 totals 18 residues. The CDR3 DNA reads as TGTGCCAGTAGTCCGGACGGAGCGGGGGGGCCCTCTCGCAACGAGCAGTACTTC. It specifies CASSPDGAGGPSRNEQYF.

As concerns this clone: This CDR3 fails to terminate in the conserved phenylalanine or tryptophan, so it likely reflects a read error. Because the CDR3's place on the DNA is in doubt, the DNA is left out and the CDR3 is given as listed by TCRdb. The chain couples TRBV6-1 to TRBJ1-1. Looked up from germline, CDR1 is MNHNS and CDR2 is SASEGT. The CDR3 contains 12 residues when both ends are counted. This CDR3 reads CASSEFDIRLEV.

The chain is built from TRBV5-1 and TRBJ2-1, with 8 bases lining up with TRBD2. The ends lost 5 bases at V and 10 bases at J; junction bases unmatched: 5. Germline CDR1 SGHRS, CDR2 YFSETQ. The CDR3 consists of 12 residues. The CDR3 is CASRDSGEEQFF. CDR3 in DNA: TGCGCCAGCAGAGATAGCGGGGAAGAGCAGTTCTTC.

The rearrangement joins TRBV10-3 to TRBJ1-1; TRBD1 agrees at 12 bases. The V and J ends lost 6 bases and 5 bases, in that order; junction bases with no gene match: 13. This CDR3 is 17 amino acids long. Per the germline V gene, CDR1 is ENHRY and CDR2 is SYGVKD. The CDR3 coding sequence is TGTGCCATCAGGGAAGGGACAGGGGGCAACTTGTGGACTGAAGCTTTCTTT. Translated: CAIREGTGGNLWTEAFF.

The CDR3 sequence is CASSADPGGNQPQHF. In DNA, the CDR3 is TGTGCCAGCAGCGCGGACCCCGGTGGAAATCAGCCCCAGCATTTT. This chain links TRBV7-9 with TRBJ1-5; no firm D call. This CDR3 has 15 amino acids. The V end lost 5 bases, the J end lost 4 bases, and 15 bases lay between the germline ends. The V gene's germline CDR1 is SEHNR and CDR2 FQNEAQ (reference sequence).

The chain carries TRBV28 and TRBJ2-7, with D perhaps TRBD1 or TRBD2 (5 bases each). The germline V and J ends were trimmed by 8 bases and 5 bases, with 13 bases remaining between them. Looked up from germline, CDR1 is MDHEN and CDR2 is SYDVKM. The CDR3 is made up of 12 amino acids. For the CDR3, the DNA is TGTGCCAGCGGGGGTGGACCCCACGAGCAGTACTTC. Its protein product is CASGGGPHEQYF.

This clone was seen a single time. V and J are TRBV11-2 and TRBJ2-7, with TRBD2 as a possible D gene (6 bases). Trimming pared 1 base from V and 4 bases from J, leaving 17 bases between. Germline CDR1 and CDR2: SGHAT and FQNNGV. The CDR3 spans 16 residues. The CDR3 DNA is TGTGCCAGCAGCTTAGCTGATGGCGGGGTGGCATACGAGCAGTACTTC. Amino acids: CASSLADGGVAYEQYF.

The CDR3 coding sequence is TGTGCCAGCAGTGGACGGCCTGGGGACTATGGCTACACCTTC. Residues: CASSGRPGDYGYTF. The chain combines TRBV2 with TRBJ1-2; D gene ambiguous. With 4 bases removed from V and 3 bases from J, the gap between germline ends came to 12 bases. This CDR3 contains 14 residues. The germline gives CDR1 SNHLY, CDR2 FYNNEI.

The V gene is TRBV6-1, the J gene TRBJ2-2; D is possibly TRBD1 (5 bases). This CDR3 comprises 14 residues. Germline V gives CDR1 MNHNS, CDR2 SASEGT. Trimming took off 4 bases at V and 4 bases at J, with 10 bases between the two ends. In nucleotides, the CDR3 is TGTGCCAGCAGTGCCCGACAGACCACCGGGGAGCTGTTTTTT. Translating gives CASSARQTTGELFF.

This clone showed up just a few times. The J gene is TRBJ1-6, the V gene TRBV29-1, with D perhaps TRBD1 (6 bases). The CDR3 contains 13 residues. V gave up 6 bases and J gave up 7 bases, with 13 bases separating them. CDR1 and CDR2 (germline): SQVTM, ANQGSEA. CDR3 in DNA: TGCAGCGTCCAGGACAGTAGGAATTCACCCCTCCACTTT. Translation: CSVQDSRNSPLHF.

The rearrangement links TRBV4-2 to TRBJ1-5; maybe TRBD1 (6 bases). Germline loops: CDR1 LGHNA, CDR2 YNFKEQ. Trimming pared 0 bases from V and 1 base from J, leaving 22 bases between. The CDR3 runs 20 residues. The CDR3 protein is CASSQDSYGGGSRSNQPQHF. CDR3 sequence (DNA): TGTGCCAGCAGCCAAGATTCGTACGGGGGCGGAAGTAGGAGCAATCAGCCCCAGCATTTT.

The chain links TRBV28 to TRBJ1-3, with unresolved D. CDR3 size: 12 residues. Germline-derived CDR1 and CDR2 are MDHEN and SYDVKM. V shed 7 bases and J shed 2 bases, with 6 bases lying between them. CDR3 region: CASIGPGNTIYF. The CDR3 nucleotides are TGTGCCAGCATAGGGCCTGGAAACACCATATATTTT.

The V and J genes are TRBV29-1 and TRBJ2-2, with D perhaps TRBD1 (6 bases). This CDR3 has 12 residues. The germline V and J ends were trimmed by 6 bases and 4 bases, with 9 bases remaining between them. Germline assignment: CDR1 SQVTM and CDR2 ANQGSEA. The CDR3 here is CSVARGTGELFF. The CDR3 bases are TGCAGCGTAGCCAGGGGCACCGGGGAGCTGTTTTTT.

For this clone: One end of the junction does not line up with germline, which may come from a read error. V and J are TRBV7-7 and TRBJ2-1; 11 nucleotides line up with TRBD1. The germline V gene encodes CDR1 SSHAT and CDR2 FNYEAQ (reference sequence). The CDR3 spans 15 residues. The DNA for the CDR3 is TGTGCTAGCAGCCTAGGACAGGGGGCAGGGAATGAGCAGTTCTTC. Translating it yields CASSLGQGAGNEQFF.

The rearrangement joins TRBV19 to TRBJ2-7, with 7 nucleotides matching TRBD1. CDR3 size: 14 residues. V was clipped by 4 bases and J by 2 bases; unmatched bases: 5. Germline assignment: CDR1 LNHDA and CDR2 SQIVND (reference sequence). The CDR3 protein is CASSTRDRTYEQYF. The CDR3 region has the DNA TGTGCCAGTAGTACCCGGGACAGAACCTACGAGCAGTACTTC.

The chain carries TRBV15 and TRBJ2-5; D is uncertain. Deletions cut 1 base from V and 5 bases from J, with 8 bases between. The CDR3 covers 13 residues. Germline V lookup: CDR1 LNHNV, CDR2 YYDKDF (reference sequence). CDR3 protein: CATSRGYGETQYF. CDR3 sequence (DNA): TGTGCCACCAGCAGAGGGTATGGGGAGACCCAGTACTTC. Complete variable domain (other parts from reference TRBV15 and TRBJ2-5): DAMVIQNPRYQVTQFGKPVTLSCSQTLNHNVMYWYQQKSSQAPKLLFHYYDKDFNNEADTPDNFQSRRPNTSFCFLDIRSPGLGDTAMYLCATSRGYGETQYFGPGTRLLVL.

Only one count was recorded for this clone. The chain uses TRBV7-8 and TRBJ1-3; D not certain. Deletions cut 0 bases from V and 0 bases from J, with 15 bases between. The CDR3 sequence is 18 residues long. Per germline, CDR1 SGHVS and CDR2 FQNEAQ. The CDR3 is CASSLARSWRISGNTIYF. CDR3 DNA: TGTGCCAGCAGCTTAGCGCGCTCATGGCGGATCTCTGGAAACACCATATATTTT.

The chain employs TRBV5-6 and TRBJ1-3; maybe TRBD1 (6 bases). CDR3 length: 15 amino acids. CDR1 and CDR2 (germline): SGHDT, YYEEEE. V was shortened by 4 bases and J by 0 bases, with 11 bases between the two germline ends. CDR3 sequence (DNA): TGTGCCAGCAGCCCTACAGGGACCTCTGGAAACACCATATATTTT. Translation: CASSPTGTSGNTIYF. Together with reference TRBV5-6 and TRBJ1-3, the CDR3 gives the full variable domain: DAGVTQSPTHLIKTRGQQVTLRCSPKSGHDTVSWYQQALGQGPQFIFQYYEEEERQRGNFPDRFSGHQFPNYSSELNVNALLLGDSALYLCASSPTGTSGNTIYFGEGSWLTVV.

The CDR3 sequence: CASSLVGLSTDTQYF. As DNA, the CDR3 is TGTGCCAGCAGCTTAGTGGGACTTAGCACAGATACGCAGTATTTT. The V and J genes are TRBV7-2 and TRBJ2-3; D might be TRBD2 (6 bases). The V gene lost 1 base and the J gene lost 0 bases, with 8 bases spanning the gap. CDR1 is SGHTA and CDR2 is FQGNSA in the germline V gene. The CDR3 is 15 residues long.

The CDR3 DNA sequence: TGTGCCAGCAGTTACTCGACGGGGCGCACCTATGGCTACACCTTC. Protein product: CASSYSTGRTYGYTF. This rearrangement joins TRBV6-5 to TRBJ1-2, with a possible D match to TRBD1 (5 bases). Germline V lookup: CDR1 MNHEY, CDR2 SVGAGI. The CDR3 sequence is 15 residues long. The V end lost 0 bases, the J end lost 4 bases, and 12 bases lay between the germline ends.

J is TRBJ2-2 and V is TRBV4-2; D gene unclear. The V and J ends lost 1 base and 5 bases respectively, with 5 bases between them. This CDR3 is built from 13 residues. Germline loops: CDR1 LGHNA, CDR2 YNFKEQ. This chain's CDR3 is CASSQGRTGELFF. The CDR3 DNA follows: TGTGCCAGCAGCCAAGGTCGTACCGGGGAGCTGTTTTTT.

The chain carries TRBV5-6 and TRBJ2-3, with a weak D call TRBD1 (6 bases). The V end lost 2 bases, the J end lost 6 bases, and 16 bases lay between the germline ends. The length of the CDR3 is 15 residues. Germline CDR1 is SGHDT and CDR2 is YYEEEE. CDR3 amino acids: CASSFGGLGADTQYF. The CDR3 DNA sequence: TGTGCCAGCAGCTTTGGGGGCCTGGGCGCCGATACGCAGTATTTT. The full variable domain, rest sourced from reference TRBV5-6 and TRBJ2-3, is DAGVTQSPTHLIKTRGQQVTLRCSPKSGHDTVSWYQQALGQGPQFIFQYYEEEERQRGNFPDRFSGHQFPNYSSELNVNALLLGDSALYLCASSFGGLGADTQYFGPGTRLTVL.

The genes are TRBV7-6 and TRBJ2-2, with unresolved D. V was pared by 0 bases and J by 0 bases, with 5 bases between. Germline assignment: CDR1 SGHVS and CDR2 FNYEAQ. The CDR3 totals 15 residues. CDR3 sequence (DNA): TGTGCCAGCAGCTTAGCAGCCACGAACACCGGGGAGCTGTTTTTT. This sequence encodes CASSLAATNTGELFF.

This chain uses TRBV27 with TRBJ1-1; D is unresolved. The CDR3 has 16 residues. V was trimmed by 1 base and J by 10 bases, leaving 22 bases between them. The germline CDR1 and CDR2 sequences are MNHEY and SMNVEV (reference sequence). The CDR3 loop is CASSLLSRSRREGAFF. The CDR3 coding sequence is TGTGCCAGCAGTTTATTGTCCCGGAGTCGGCGAGAAGGAGCTTTCTTT.